Listed below are T cell receptor beta chains from one sample, sequenced in a study of a mutant IDH1 vaccine in newly diagnosed glioma. Their antigens are not known. This table comes from immunoSEQ multiplex PCR, and its TCRdb copy is limited to in-frame clones, with some not included. The repertoire holds just over 65,000 clones, with about 87% as singletons. Sample: PBMCs, taken from a glioma patient whose treatment included an IDH1 peptide vaccine. These receptors originate from a man aged 18 to 29 with glioma. CDR3s include the opening cysteine and the closing phenylalanine or tryptophan. Each record gives: D gene, J gene, V gene, clone size, CDR3 DNA, CDR3 protein. D genes are given only for firm matches. Clone size is not always given. Where it is, it says once, few, many or a class for expanded clones.

d_gene: -
j_gene: TRBJ1-2
v_gene: TRBV2
abundance: -
CDR3nt: TGTGCCAGCGGCGAGCACTATGGCTACACCTTC
CDR3aa: CASGEHYGYTF

d_gene: TRBD1
j_gene: TRBJ1-2
v_gene: TRBV4-3
abundance: -
CDR3nt: TGCGCCAGCAGCCCGGACACAGGGGCTAACTATGGCTACACCTTC
CDR3aa: CASSPDTGANYGYTF

d_gene: -
j_gene: TRBJ2-7
v_gene: TRBV5-6
abundance: -
CDR3nt: TGTGCCAGCACGGGAGACCCGAGCTCCTACGAGCAGTACTTC
CDR3aa: CASTGDPSSYEQYF

d_gene: -
j_gene: TRBJ2-3
v_gene: TRBV7-3
abundance: -
CDR3nt: TGTGCCAGCGGGCCTGGGGGTATGGGCACAGATACGCAGTATTTT
CDR3aa: CASGPGGMGTDTQYF

d_gene: -
j_gene: TRBJ1-4
v_gene: TRBV28
abundance: -
CDR3nt: TGTGCCAGCAGTTTACGGGAAAAACTGTTTTTT
CDR3aa: CASSLREKLFF

d_gene: -
j_gene: TRBJ1-2
v_gene: TRBV30
abundance: -
CDR3nt: TGTGCCTGGAGTGTACGGGGGAACTATGGCTACACCTTC
CDR3aa: CAWSVRGNYGYTF

d_gene: TRBD1
j_gene: TRBJ1-5
v_gene: TRBV28
abundance: -
CDR3nt: TGTGCCAGCAGTCCGGAGGGCAGGGGGAATCAGCCCCAGCATTTT
CDR3aa: CASSPEGRGNQPQHF

d_gene: -
j_gene: TRBJ1-1
v_gene: TRBV19
abundance: -
CDR3nt: TGTGCCAGTAGGTCTCGGAGGGGGGACATGAACACTGAAGCTTTCTTT
CDR3aa: CASRSRRGDMNTEAFF

d_gene: -
j_gene: TRBJ2-2
v_gene: TRBV14
abundance: -
CDR3nt: TGTGCCAGCAGCCTGCACAGGGGAAAGCGGGGGTCGAACACCGGGGAGCTGTTTTTT
CDR3aa: CASSLHRGKRGSNTGELFF

d_gene: -
j_gene: TRBJ1-5
v_gene: TRBV6-5
abundance: -
CDR3nt: TGTGCCAGCAGTCAGGGTGGCCAGCCCCAGCATTTT
CDR3aa: CASSQGGQPQHF

d_gene: -
j_gene: TRBJ2-1
v_gene: TRBV6-4
abundance: once
CDR3nt: TGTGCCAGCAGTGACGGGTGGGGGGCGCTTAATGAGCAGTTCTTC
CDR3aa: CASSDGWGALNEQFF

d_gene: -
j_gene: TRBJ2-2
v_gene: TRBV25-1
abundance: -
CDR3nt: TGTGCCAGCAGTGGCCCCGGGACCGTGAACACCGGGGAGCTGTTTTTT
CDR3aa: CASSGPGTVNTGELFF

d_gene: TRBD2
j_gene: TRBJ2-5
v_gene: TRBV5-4
abundance: -
CDR3nt: TGTGCCAGCAGCTTGAATGGGCGGGGGGCAGAGACCCAGTACTTC
CDR3aa: CASSLNGRGAETQYF

d_gene: -
j_gene: TRBJ1-6
v_gene: TRBV7-2
abundance: once
CDR3nt: TGTGCCAGCAGGGAGGGGCCGGCAGGCCCACCCCTCCACTTT
CDR3aa: CASREGPAGPPLHF

d_gene: TRBD2
j_gene: TRBJ2-1
v_gene: TRBV11-2
abundance: once
CDR3nt: TGTGCCATAACCTTCTTGGCGGGAGCCAGTTGGAATGAGCAGTTCTTC
CDR3aa: CAITFLAGASWNEQFF

d_gene: TRBD1
j_gene: TRBJ1-2
v_gene: TRBV7-6
abundance: -
CDR3nt: TGTGCCAGCAGCTTAGTGGGACAGGCATTAGATGGCTACACCTTC
CDR3aa: CASSLVGQALDGYTF

d_gene: -
j_gene: TRBJ2-2
v_gene: TRBV19
abundance: -
CDR3nt: TGTGCCAGTAGTATAGTAGGGGCTACCGGGGAGCTGTTTTTT
CDR3aa: CASSIVGATGELFF

d_gene: -
j_gene: TRBJ2-5
v_gene: TRBV7-6
abundance: -
CDR3nt: TGTGCCAGCAGCCCGCACCAAGAGACCCAGTACTTC
CDR3aa: CASSPHQETQYF

d_gene: -
j_gene: TRBJ1-2
v_gene: TRBV28
abundance: few
CDR3nt: TGTGCCAGCAGTTTCAGCGATAACTATGGCTACACCTTC
CDR3aa: CASSFSDNYGYTF

d_gene: TRBD2
j_gene: TRBJ2-1
v_gene: TRBV6-4
abundance: -
CDR3nt: TGTGCCAGCCAAACCCGAGCGGGGGGCTCGATTGGTGAGCAGTTCTTC
CDR3aa: CASQTRAGGSIGEQFF

d_gene: TRBD1
j_gene: TRBJ1-2
v_gene: TRBV4-2
abundance: -
CDR3nt: TGTGCCAGCAGCCAACAGGGGGAGGGTGGCTACACCTTC
CDR3aa: CASSQQGEGGYTF

d_gene: -
j_gene: TRBJ1-1
v_gene: TRBV27
abundance: -
CDR3nt: TGTGCCAGCAGCCCGCACCTGATGAACACTGAAGCTTTCTTT
CDR3aa: CASSPHLMNTEAFF

d_gene: -
j_gene: TRBJ1-5
v_gene: TRBV19
abundance: few
CDR3nt: TGTGCCAGTACCACGGAGCCCGACCTTCAGCCCCAGCATTTT
CDR3aa: CASTTEPDLQPQHF

d_gene: TRBD1
j_gene: TRBJ1-2
v_gene: TRBV7-9
abundance: -
CDR3nt: TGTGCCAGCAGCAATAAGATGCAGGGGGGAGCTAACTATGGCTACACCTTC
CDR3aa: CASSNKMQGGANYGYTF

d_gene: -
j_gene: TRBJ2-1
v_gene: TRBV4-2
abundance: -
CDR3nt: TGTGCCAGCAGCCAAGGGGGGCTTAAGCAGTTCTTC
CDR3aa: CASSQGGLKQFF

d_gene: -
j_gene: TRBJ1-4
v_gene: TRBV27
abundance: -
CDR3nt: TGTGCCAGCAGAGGGGGTGGCTGGGAAAAACTGTTTTTT
CDR3aa: CASRGGGWEKLFF

d_gene: -
j_gene: TRBJ2-1
v_gene: TRBV5-1
abundance: -
CDR3nt: TGCGCCAGCAGCTTGGGCAGGGCCAATGAGCAGTTCTTC
CDR3aa: CASSLGRANEQFF

d_gene: -
j_gene: TRBJ2-7
v_gene: TRBV7-9
abundance: -
CDR3nt: TGTGCCAGCAGCCCGACGGGGGAAAAGGGGCAGTACTTC
CDR3aa: CASSPTGEKGQYF

d_gene: TRBD2
j_gene: TRBJ2-1
v_gene: TRBV5-5
abundance: -
CDR3nt: TGTGCCAGCAGCTTACTGGCGGGGGGAGGGAATGAGCAGTTCTTC
CDR3aa: CASSLLAGGGNEQFF

d_gene: -
j_gene: TRBJ2-7
v_gene: TRBV5-6
abundance: -
CDR3nt: TGTGCCAGCAGCCCCCTGGCGGCCGAGCAGTACTTC
CDR3aa: CASSPLAAEQYF

d_gene: -
j_gene: TRBJ1-2
v_gene: TRBV7-9
abundance: -
CDR3nt: TGTGCCAGCAGCTTCGGACAGACCTATGGCTACACCTTC
CDR3aa: CASSFGQTYGYTF

d_gene: -
j_gene: TRBJ1-1
v_gene: TRBV11-2
abundance: -
CDR3nt: TGTGCCAGCAGCTTAGCGGCCTCGAACACTGAAGCTTTCTTT
CDR3aa: CASSLAASNTEAFF

d_gene: -
j_gene: TRBJ1-1
v_gene: TRBV4-3
abundance: once
CDR3nt: TGCGCCAGCAGCCAGGGTCAGGAATGGGGGGAATCTGAAGCTTTCTTT
CDR3aa: CASSQGQEWGESEAFF

d_gene: TRBD1
j_gene: TRBJ1-2
v_gene: TRBV11-2
abundance: -
CDR3nt: TGTGCCAGCAGCCCCGGGACAGGGGACTATGGCTACACCTTC
CDR3aa: CASSPGTGDYGYTF

d_gene: -
j_gene: TRBJ1-2
v_gene: TRBV28
abundance: -
CDR3nt: TGTGCCAGCAGTGGGGGCGGGGGGAAAGTCTATGGCTACACCTTC
CDR3aa: CASSGGGGKVYGYTF

d_gene: -
j_gene: TRBJ2-1
v_gene: TRBV9
abundance: -
CDR3nt: TGTGCCAGCAGCGTAGCCCCCTTAGGTGGCTCCTACAATGAGCAGTTCTTC
CDR3aa: CASSVAPLGGSYNEQFF

d_gene: -
j_gene: TRBJ1-1
v_gene: TRBV19
abundance: few
CDR3nt: TGTGCCAGTAGTACCCCTTCTCTAGAAGCTTTCTTT
CDR3aa: CASSTPSLEAFF

d_gene: -
j_gene: TRBJ2-7
v_gene: TRBV4-2
abundance: -
CDR3nt: TGTGCCAGCAGCCAAGATCGTGGCCTGAGCTCCTACGAGCAGTACTTC
CDR3aa: CASSQDRGLSSYEQYF

d_gene: TRBD1
j_gene: TRBJ1-5
v_gene: TRBV10-3
abundance: few
CDR3nt: TGTGCCATCAGCAAACGGGACAGGGGGGATCAGCCCCAGCATTTT
CDR3aa: CAISKRDRGDQPQHF

d_gene: TRBD1
j_gene: TRBJ2-1
v_gene: TRBV5-4
abundance: -
CDR3nt: TGTGCCAGCAGCTTTACAGGGGGTCTCGAGCAGTTCTTC
CDR3aa: CASSFTGGLEQFF

d_gene: -
j_gene: TRBJ1-2
v_gene: TRBV30
abundance: -
CDR3nt: TGTGCCTGGACGGACGGAACTAACTATGGCTACACCTTC
CDR3aa: CAWTDGTNYGYTF

d_gene: TRBD2
j_gene: TRBJ2-1
v_gene: TRBV7-3
abundance: -
CDR3nt: TGTGCCAGCAGCTTAACTAGCGGGAAACTTTACAATGAGCAGTTCTTC
CDR3aa: CASSLTSGKLYNEQFF

d_gene: TRBD2
j_gene: TRBJ2-2
v_gene: TRBV19
abundance: -
CDR3nt: TGTGCCAGTCTAGCGGGAGCCACTGTCCCCGGGGAGCTGTTTTTT
CDR3aa: CASLAGATVPGELFF

d_gene: TRBD1
j_gene: TRBJ1-2
v_gene: TRBV7-9
abundance: few
CDR3nt: TGTGCCAGCAGCCAGACAGGGATGAACTATGGCTACACCTTC
CDR3aa: CASSQTGMNYGYTF

d_gene: -
j_gene: TRBJ2-5
v_gene: TRBV19
abundance: -
CDR3nt: TGTGCCAGTAGGCTTTCGGGAAACGGGAAAGAGACCCAGTACTTC
CDR3aa: CASRLSGNGKETQYF

d_gene: -
j_gene: TRBJ1-4
v_gene: TRBV6-1
abundance: once
CDR3nt: TGTGCCAGCACCGAGCAGGGTCAGCCTAATGAAAAACTGTTTTTT
CDR3aa: CASTEQGQPNEKLFF

d_gene: -
j_gene: TRBJ1-5
v_gene: TRBV2
abundance: -
CDR3nt: TGTGCCAGCAGTGCCAATGAGGTGGTACGTTATAGCAATCAGCCCCAGCATTTT
CDR3aa: CASSANEVVRYSNQPQHF

d_gene: -
j_gene: TRBJ2-1
v_gene: TRBV7-2
abundance: -
CDR3nt: TGTGCCAGCAGCCATCTACAGGGAGGGTGGAATGAGCAGTTCTTC
CDR3aa: CASSHLQGGWNEQFF

d_gene: -
j_gene: TRBJ1-1
v_gene: TRBV4-3
abundance: -
CDR3nt: TGCGCCAGCAGCACCCGACACGTGACTGAAGCTTTCTTT
CDR3aa: CASSTRHVTEAFF

d_gene: TRBD1
j_gene: TRBJ2-1
v_gene: TRBV2
abundance: -
CDR3nt: TGTGCCAGCAGTTCTCGACAGGGGGCGAGTGAGCAGTTCTTC
CDR3aa: CASSSRQGASEQFF

d_gene: -
j_gene: TRBJ1-5
v_gene: TRBV19
abundance: -
CDR3nt: TGTGCCAGTAGTATTCGCGGCAATCAGCCCCAGCATTTT
CDR3aa: CASSIRGNQPQHF

d_gene: TRBD1
j_gene: TRBJ1-5
v_gene: TRBV28
abundance: -
CDR3nt: TGTGCCAGCAGAGTTAGGGACAGCGGATATCAGCCCCAGCATTTT
CDR3aa: CASRVRDSGYQPQHF

d_gene: -
j_gene: TRBJ1-1
v_gene: TRBV20-1
abundance: -
CDR3nt: TGCAGTGTATCTGGGGACACTGAAGCTTTCTTT
CDR3aa: CSVSGDTEAFF

d_gene: -
j_gene: TRBJ1-1
v_gene: TRBV19
abundance: -
CDR3nt: TGTGCCAGTAGGTTTTTGGGGACTGAAGCTTTCTTT
CDR3aa: CASRFLGTEAFF

d_gene: -
j_gene: TRBJ1-1
v_gene: TRBV5-1
abundance: few
CDR3nt: TGCGCCAGCAGTCTGGGCCCCGAAGCTTTCTTT
CDR3aa: CASSLGPEAFF